Listed below are T cell receptor beta chains from one sample, sequenced in a study of blood T cell repertoires in COVID-19. Sequenced by immunoSEQ multiplex PCR; TCRdb stores in-frame clones only, minus some. In the table there are more than 150,000 clones, around 80% of which are singletons. The sequenced sample consisted of peripheral blood. These receptors all stem from a middle-aged man who had recovered from COVID-19. CDR3s include the opening cysteine and the closing phenylalanine or tryptophan. The order of the fields is D gene, J gene, V gene, clone size, CDR3 protein, CDR3 DNA. The D gene is left open where the match is weak. Some rows mark clone size as missing; the rest say once, few, many or name a class of expanded clone.

>NA|TRBJ2-7|TRBV5-1|NA
CASSLGVSGYEQYF
TGCGCCAGCAGCTTGGGGGTTAGCGGATACGAGCAGTACTTC
>TRBD1|TRBJ1-2|TRBV18|few
CASSADRADYGYTF
TGTGCCAGCTCAGCGGACAGGGCGGACTATGGCTACACCTTC
>NA|TRBJ1-4|TRBV4-2|many
CASSQASRVTNEKLFF
TGTGCCAGCAGCCAAGCCTCGAGGGTTACTAATGAAAAACTGTTTTTT
>NA|TRBJ2-7|TRBV7-6|NA
CASSLGAYEQYF
TGTGCCAGCAGCTTAGGAGCCTACGAGCAGTACTTC
>TRBD2|TRBJ2-1|TRBV5-8|NA
CASSFRLAVHNYNEQFF
TGTGCCAGCAGCTTTCGACTAGCGGTGCATAATTACAATGAGCAGTTCTTC
>NA|TRBJ2-7|TRBV7-9|NA
CASSLGWGGTSGQYF
TGTGCCAGCAGCTTAGGCTGGGGCGGAACCTCCGGGCAGTACTTC
>TRBD1|TRBJ2-2|TRBV12-5|NA
CASGLGQGDPGELFF
TGTGCTAGTGGTTTGGGACAGGGGGATCCCGGGGAGCTGTTTTTT
>TRBD1|TRBJ2-3|TRBV6-5|few
CASSRGQGSPDTQYF
TGTGCCAGCAGTAGGGGACAGGGGTCTCCAGATACGCAGTATTTT
>TRBD2|TRBJ2-1|TRBV5-4|NA
CASSSGLVSVGNEQFF
TGTGCCAGCAGCTCGGGACTAGTGAGTGTGGGCAATGAGCAGTTCTTC
>NA|TRBJ2-1|TRBV20-1|few
CSASYGGLEQFF
TGCAGTGCTAGTTACGGAGGTCTGGAGCAGTTCTTC
>TRBD2|TRBJ2-7|TRBV19|NA
CASNTGTRVTEQYF
TGTGCCAGTAATACCGGGACTAGAGTCACCGAGCAGTACTTC
>NA|TRBJ2-1|TRBV11-2|NA
CASSSDGMVYNEQFF
TGTGCCAGCAGCTCAGACGGGATGGTATACAATGAGCAGTTCTTC
>TRBD1|TRBJ2-2|TRBV19|few
CASSPGQGWSGELFF
TGTGCCAGTAGTCCGGGACAGGGATGGTCCGGGGAGCTGTTTTTT
>TRBD1|TRBJ2-7|TRBV2|NA
CAGRDRGSYEQYF
TGTGCCGGGAGGGACAGGGGGTCCTACGAGCAGTACTTC
>NA|TRBJ2-5|TRBV30|few
CAWSGKRQDGLQETQYF
TGTGCCTGGAGTGGAAAAAGACAGGACGGCTTACAAGAGACCCAGTACTTC
>NA|TRBJ1-1|TRBV25-1|NA
CASIAHMNTEAFF
TGTGCCAGCATTGCACATATGAACACTGAAGCTTTCTTT
>NA|TRBJ1-1|TRBV6-5|NA
CASSPNTENTEAFF
TGTGCCAGCAGCCCGAACACCGAGAACACTGAAGCTTTCTTT
>TRBD2|TRBJ2-3|TRBV7-3|NA
CASSLTISGTSGSLTSTDTQYF
TGTGCCAGCAGCTTAACGATATCCGGGACTAGTGGCTCACTGACTAGCACAGATACGCAGTATTTT
>NA|TRBJ2-7|TRBV25-1|NA
CASSPTRAVHEQYF
TGTGCCAGCAGTCCGACCAGGGCCGTCCACGAGCAGTACTTC
>TRBD1|TRBJ2-7|TRBV3-1/TRBV3-2|once
CASSPRWDRPYEQYF
TGTGCCAGCAGCCCAAGGTGGGACAGACCCTACGAGCAGTACTTC
>TRBD1|TRBJ1-4|TRBV5-1|NA
CASSRGDRSNEKLFF
TGCGCCAGCAGCAGGGGGGACAGAAGTAATGAAAAACTGTTTTTT
>NA|TRBJ2-1|TRBV29-1|NA
CSDTVAYNEQFF
TGCAGCGACACAGTCGCCTACAATGAGCAGTTCTTC
>TRBD2|TRBJ2-2|TRBV5-1|NA
CASSSGTSGTGELFF
TGCGCCAGCAGCTCGGGGACTAGCGGGACCGGGGAGCTGTTTTTT
>TRBD2|TRBJ2-1|TRBV9|few
CASSPWAGGDNEQFF
TGTGCCAGCAGCCCCTGGGCGGGAGGCGACAATGAGCAGTTCTTC
>TRBD1|TRBJ1-1|TRBV25-1|NA
CASSHPGQGREAFF
TGTGCCAGCAGTCACCCAGGACAGGGCCGGGAGGCTTTCTTT
>NA|TRBJ2-3|TRBV28|NA
CASSLTTEGTDTQYF
TGTGCCAGCAGTTTAACCACAGAAGGCACAGATACGCAGTATTTT
>NA|TRBJ1-2|TRBV28|NA
CASSLQSYGYTF
TGTGCCAGCAGTTTACAGTCCTATGGCTACACCTTC
>NA|TRBJ2-7|TRBV18|NA
CASSPAAGREQYF
TGTGCCAGCTCACCGGCGGCAGGGCGGGAGCAGTACTTC
>NA|TRBJ2-1|TRBV7-2|NA
CASSLSRLSDNEQFF
TGTGCCAGCAGCTTATCGAGGCTTAGCGACAATGAGCAGTTCTTC
>NA|TRBJ1-5|TRBV20-1|many
CSASRGGYNQPQHF
TGCAGTGCTAGTAGGGGTGGTTACAATCAGCCCCAGCATTTT
>NA|TRBJ2-3|TRBV5-1|NA
CASSPLRGSDTQYF
TGCGCCAGCAGCCCTCTACGAGGTTCCGATACGCAGTATTTT
>NA|TRBJ2-5|TRBV5-4|NA
CASSSLSGQETQYF
TGTGCCAGCAGCTCGCTGAGCGGCCAAGAGACCCAGTACTTC
>NA|TRBJ1-1|TRBV3-1/TRBV3-2|many
CASSHSGVEAFF
TGTGCCAGCAGCCACTCAGGGGTTGAAGCTTTCTTT
>NA|TRBJ1-1|TRBV6-9|NA
CASSYLDSEGDTEAFF
TGTGCCAGCAGTTATCTGGACAGCGAAGGGGACACTGAAGCTTTCTTT
>TRBD2|TRBJ2-7|TRBV7-3|NA
CASSPPSGLADASYEQYF
TGTGCCAGCAGCCCACCATCTGGACTAGCGGATGCCTCCTACGAGCAGTACTTC
>NA|TRBJ2-6|TRBV5-8|NA
CASSFETGNSGANVLTF
TGTGCCAGCAGCTTCGAGACAGGAAACTCTGGGGCCAACGTCCTGACTTTC
>NA|TRBJ2-7|TRBV11-2|once
CASSPGRGLGITLEQYF
TGTGCCAGCAGCCCCGGACGGGGATTGGGGATTACGTTAGAGCAGTACTTC
>NA|TRBJ1-5|TRBV29-1|NA
CSVGVGGSNQPQHF
TGCAGCGTTGGAGTCGGGGGAAGCAATCAGCCCCAGCATTTT
>TRBD2|TRBJ2-7|TRBV5-1|NA
CASSLSGSRYEQYF
TGCGCCAGCAGCTTAAGCGGGAGTCGGTACGAGCAGTACTTC
>NA|TRBJ2-6|TRBV10-2|NA
CASRTLSGANVLTF
TGCGCCAGCCGGACACTCTCTGGGGCCAACGTCCTGACTTTC
>TRBD1|TRBJ2-5|TRBV7-2|NA
CASSLTGGSETQYF
TGTGCCAGCAGCCTTACAGGGGGCTCAGAGACCCAGTACTTC
>NA|TRBJ2-7|TRBV9|few
CASSVGQYTYEQYF
TGTGCCAGCAGCGTAGGACAGTATACCTACGAGCAGTACTTC
>TRBD2|TRBJ2-5|TRBV29-1|few
CSFQLMGLAEQYF
TGCAGCTTCCAATTGATGGGACTAGCTGAACAGTACTTC
>NA|TRBJ2-1|TRBV11-3|NA
CASSPRDSGHNEQFF
TGTGCCAGCAGCCCGCGGGATAGCGGCCACAATGAGCAGTTCTTC